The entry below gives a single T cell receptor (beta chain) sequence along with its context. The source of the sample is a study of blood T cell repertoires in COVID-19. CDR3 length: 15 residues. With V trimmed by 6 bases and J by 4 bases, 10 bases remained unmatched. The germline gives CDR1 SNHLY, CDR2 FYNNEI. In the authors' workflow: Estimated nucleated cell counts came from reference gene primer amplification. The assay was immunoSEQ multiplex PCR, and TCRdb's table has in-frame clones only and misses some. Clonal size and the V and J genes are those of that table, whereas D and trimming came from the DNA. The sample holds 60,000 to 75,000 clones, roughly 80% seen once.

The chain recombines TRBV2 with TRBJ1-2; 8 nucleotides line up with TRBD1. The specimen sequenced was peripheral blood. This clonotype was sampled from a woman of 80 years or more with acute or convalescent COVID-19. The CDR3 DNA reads TGTGCCAGCAGGACCGACAGGGGACGGAGCTATGGCTACACCTTC. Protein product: CASRTDRGRSYGYTF. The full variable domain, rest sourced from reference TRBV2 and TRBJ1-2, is EPEVTQTPSHQVTQMGQEVILRCVPISNHLYFYWYRQILGQKVEFLVSFYNNEISEKSEIFDDQFSVERPDGSNFTLKIRSTKLEDSAMYFCASRTDRGRSYGYTFGSGTRLTVV.